This T cell receptor beta chain was obtained from a study of T cells in Graves' hyperthyroidism and ophthalmopathy. This clonotype showed up many times. Germline values: CDR1 MNHNS, CDR2 SASEGT. J lost 9 bases, V lost 11 bases, and 13 bases had no gene match. CDR3 length equals 13 residues. RNA transcripts yielded amplified TCR beta CDR3 regions. RT-PCR in the first round (using the HTBI primer set) targeted the TCR CDR3. MiXCR was run by TCRdb on the multiplex PCR reads, yielding one entry per CDR3 protein. The sample contains 350,000 to 450,000 distinct CDR3 sequences, roughly 13% of which appear only once. Ophthalmopathy in the patients scored at least 3 on Clinical Activity Score and at least 4 on NOSPECS grade, lasting under 3 months.

What was sequenced was blood. This TCR came from a man aged 50 to 60 with Graves' ophthalmopathy. The chain employs TRBV6-1 and TRBJ2-1; TRBD2 aligns across 7 bases. The CDR3 DNA is TGTGCCGGCGGGGACTACACCCTAAGTGAGCAGTTCTTC. It yields the protein CAGGDYTLSEQFF.